The 17 T cell receptor beta chains below were found in one sample sequenced in a study of blood T cell repertoires in COVID-19. Clones were read by immunoSEQ multiplex PCR, and TCRdb kept only the in-frame ones, dropping some. This table has 150,000 or so clones, 70% to 85% appearing once. Material: peripheral blood. The receptors come from a woman between 50 and 59 years old in a cohort sampled during active or convalescent COVID-19.

With regard to this clone: Other DNA variants within this sample encode the same CDR3. The V gene is TRBV4-3, the J gene TRBJ1-2, with 9 bases matching TRBD1. Germline lookup yields CDR1 LGHNA and CDR2 YSLEER. The V segment lost 1 base and the J segment 4 bases; nucleotides outside the gene matches: 4. There are 15 residues in the CDR3. This CDR3 is CASSQGDRDGYGYTF. CDR3 DNA sequence: TGCGCCAGCAGCCAAGGGGACAGGGACGGCTATGGCTACACCTTC.

This clone has more than one count but fewer than ten. The rearrangement uses TRBV5-6 and TRBJ1-1; no definite D call. V was cut by 0 bases and J by 5 bases, with 11 bases left in between. The CDR3 is 14 amino acids. CDR1 SGHDT and CDR2 YYEEEE come from the germline V gene. The chain's CDR3 is CASSLVGPGTEAFF. The CDR3, as DNA: TGTGCCAGCAGCTTGGTGGGCCCGGGGACTGAAGCTTTCTTT.

V is TRBV5-1 and J is TRBJ2-7; 12 bases match TRBD2. The CDR3 length is 19 residues. After removal of 4 bases from V and 6 bases from J, the junction contained 20 bases not matched to a gene. Germline V gene data show CDR1 as SGHRS and CDR2 as YFSETQ. The CDR3 loop reads CASSLTTSGGAPRGGEQYF. The DNA for the CDR3 is TGCGCCAGCAGCCTGACGACTAGCGGGGGCGCCCCGCGTGGGGGCGAGCAGTACTTC.

This chain joins TRBV19 and TRBJ2-4; D may be TRBD1 (6 bases). This CDR3 is built from 15 residues. Deletions cut 9 bases from V and 5 bases from J, with 20 bases between. The germline CDR1 and CDR2 sequences are LNHDA and SQIVND (reference sequence). CDR3 residues: CASARDRSDENIQYF. In DNA, the CDR3 is TGTGCCAGCGCCAGAGACAGGAGCGACGAAAACATTCAGTACTTC.

The chain joins TRBV9 to TRBJ2-7, with D possibly being TRBD2 (5 bases). There are 15 residues in the CDR3. The germline CDR1 and CDR2 sequences are SGDLS and YYNGEE. V lost 0 bases to trimming and J lost 0 bases, with 10 bases between them. The CDR3 coding sequence is TGTGCCAGCAGCGTAGACGCCGGGATCTCCTACGAGCAGTACTTC. This encodes CASSVDAGISYEQYF.

The V call is TRBV19, the J call TRBJ1-2; the D gene is possibly TRBD1 (6 bases). The CDR3 is 14 residues long. V was cut by 9 bases and J by 6 bases, with 20 bases left in between. Germline V gene lookup returns CDR1 LNHDA and CDR2 SQIVND (reference sequence). For the CDR3, the DNA is TGTGCCAGCCGGATGGACAGCCTTTCGGATGGCTACACCTTC. This sequence encodes CASRMDSLSDGYTF. Complete variable domain (other parts from reference TRBV19 and TRBJ1-2): DGGITQSPKYLFRKEGQNVTLSCEQNLNHDAMYWYRQDPGQGLRLIYYSQIVNDFQKGDIAEGYSVSREKKESFPLTVTSAQKNPTAFYLCASRMDSLSDGYTFGSGTRLTVV.

In this sample, this clone turned up a few times. The chain carries TRBV11-2 and TRBJ2-7, with D unresolved. Germline lookup yields CDR1 SGHAT and CDR2 FQNNGV. The CDR3 spans 13 residues. Trimming removed 5 bases at V and 4 bases at J, with 12 bases between. This chain's CDR3 is CASSLLHTYEQYF. CDR3 DNA: TGTGCCAGCAGCCTCCTCCACACGTACGAGCAGTACTTC.

The chain has TRBV5-1 and TRBJ1-2; maybe TRBD1 (6 bases). The CDR3 has 15 amino acids. V was trimmed by 4 bases and J by 0 bases, leaving 13 bases between them. Germline V gene data show CDR1 as SGHRS and CDR2 as YFSETQ. CDR3 loop: CASSLTGRANYGYTF. The CDR3 DNA follows: TGCGCCAGCAGCCTAACAGGGCGAGCTAACTATGGCTACACCTTC.

The rearrangement links TRBV29-1 to TRBJ1-2; D is undetermined. Germline CDR1 is SQVTM and CDR2 is ANQGSEA. The CDR3 consists of 12 residues. Trimming removed 6 bases from V and 4 bases from J, with 12 bases in between. For the CDR3, the DNA is TGCAGCGTGTCGGGAAGCTCCTATGGCTACACCTTC. Encoded protein: CSVSGSSYGYTF. The full variable domain, rest sourced from reference TRBV29-1 and TRBJ1-2, is SAVISQKPSRDICQRGTSLTIQCQVDSQVTMMFWYRQQPGQSLTLIATANQGSEATYESGFVIDKFPISRPNLTFSTLTVSNMSPEDSSIYLCSVSGSSYGYTFGSGTRLTVV.

The gene calls are TRBV10-1 and TRBJ2-1; TRBD2 agrees at 10 bases. Germline V gene lookup returns CDR1 WNHNN and CDR2 SYGVQD (reference sequence). Losses at the gene ends were 8 bases for V and 2 bases for J; bases not matched to a gene: 9. The CDR3 runs 16 residues. CDR3 protein: CASSGSGGAPYNEQFF. The CDR3 bases are TGCGCCAGCTCGGGAAGCGGGGGGGCCCCCTACAATGAGCAGTTCTTC.

The chain links TRBV19 to TRBJ2-7, with 9 bases lining up with TRBD2. CDR1 is LNHDA, CDR2 SQIVND, per germline (reference sequence). The CDR3 runs 14 residues. J gave up 5 bases and V 3 bases, and 5 bases lay outside the gene matches. The CDR3 protein is CASSIQRGAHEQYF. The CDR3 DNA reads TGTGCCAGTAGTATCCAGCGGGGGGCCCACGAGCAGTACTTC. Full variable domain (rest looked up from reference TRBV19 and TRBJ2-7): DGGITQSPKYLFRKEGQNVTLSCEQNLNHDAMYWYRQDPGQGLRLIYYSQIVNDFQKGDIAEGYSVSREKKESFPLTVTSAQKNPTAFYLCASSIQRGAHEQYFGPGTRLTVT.

This chain uses TRBV21-1 with TRBJ1-1; the table's D call of TRBD1 was not tested on the DNA. TRBV21-1 is tagged as a pseudogene. The length of the CDR3 is 18 residues. The CDR3 loop is CASSKEGYPRGRNTEAFF. CDR3 coding DNA: TGTGCCAGCAGCAAAGAGGGTTATCCCAGGGGGCGGAACACTGAAGCTTTCTTT.

V is TRBV6-5 and J is TRBJ2-3; 8 positions match TRBD2. CDR1 MNHEY and CDR2 SVGAGI come from the germline V gene. The CDR3 is 15 residues long. The V segment lost 4 bases and the J segment 2 bases; nucleotides outside the gene matches: 5. The chain's CDR3 is CASSSGAGDTDTQYF. The CDR3 nucleotides read TGTGCCAGCAGTTCCGGAGCGGGGGACACAGATACGCAGTATTTT.

The chain employs TRBV10-3 and TRBJ1-1; 10 bases are shared with TRBD1. CDR1 ENHRY and CDR2 SYGVKD come from the germline V gene. The CDR3 contains 14 residues. V lost 6 bases, J lost 4 bases, and 5 bases stayed unmatched. This CDR3 reads CAIREGQGPTEAFF. CDR3 DNA: TGTGCCATCAGGGAGGGACAGGGGCCCACTGAAGCTTTCTTT.

J is TRBJ1-2 and V is TRBV28; 8 bases are a match to TRBD1. The CDR3 is made up of 14 amino acids. CDR1 is MDHEN and CDR2 is SYDVKM in the germline V gene. The V and J ends lost 10 bases and 7 bases, in that order; junction bases with no gene match: 14. CDR3 protein: CATQGVRGRFGYTF. In DNA form, the CDR3 reads TGTGCCACTCAAGGCGTCAGGGGGCGGTTTGGCTACACCTTC.

This clone was observed a few times. This chain uses TRBV3-1 (or the pseudogene TRBV3-2) with TRBJ1-3; possible D gene TRBD1, 5 bases. From germline, CDR1 is LGHDT and CDR2 YNNKEL (reference sequence). CDR3 size: 13 residues. Trimming stripped 3 bases from V and 4 bases from J, with 7 bases between. In DNA form, the CDR3 reads TGTGCCAGCAGCCAGCGGGACGGAAACACCATATATTTT. Residues: CASSQRDGNTIYF.

This sequence joins TRBV7-9 and TRBJ1-5; 7 positions match TRBD1. V trimming: 1 base; J trimming: 2 bases; junction bases outside the gene matches: 5. The CDR3 is 16 amino acids. The germline gives CDR1 SEHNR, CDR2 FQNEAQ (reference sequence). The CDR3 DNA follows: TGTGCCAGCAGCTTAGGGAGGGGGCTTGGCAATCAGCCCCAGCATTTT. Encoded protein: CASSLGRGLGNQPQHF.